The clone carrying this TCR beta chain was recorded a few times. Its antigen is unidentified. Unique molecular identifiers were incorporated into the prepared TCRbeta library. From the PCR reads, TCRdb called clonotypes with MiXCR, one entry per CDR3 protein. The data show 500,000 to 750,000 distinct CDR3 sequences, under 15% seen once. Unmatched junction bases numbered 5, after V lost 5 bases and J lost 6 bases. This CDR3 is built from 14 residues. Per germline, CDR1 MDHEN and CDR2 SYDVKM. The source of the sample is a study of T-cell reconstitution after alpha-beta-depleted transplantation in children. Study results and limitations: From surviving recipient T cells and thymic progenitors came the high day-60 TCRbeta diversity observed in some patients. Reported findings indicate that, about two months after transplant, alpha-beta T cells came from several hundred expanded clones, which were derived from non-depleted graft cells. One year after transplant, T-cell counts and diversity came mostly from newly produced T cells.

The sequences come from PBMCs, mostly from graft donor cells, collected 360 days after TCRalphabeta/CD19-depleted stem cell transplant. The clonotype was recovered from a male patient younger than 18 who had a stem cell transplant for acute myeloid leukemia, so the T cells may come from the graft donor. The chain carries TRBV28 and TRBJ2-2, with TRBD2 matching 8 bases. For the CDR3, the DNA is TGTGCCAGCAGTCCGGGACTAGTGGCCGGGGAGCTGTTTTTT. It encodes CASSPGLVAGELFF.